The sequence of this T cell receptor beta chain was determined in a study of human T cells and chemical hapten exposure. This clonotype was picked up a small number of times. Noted time point: patch test 2, 6 weeks after DPC sensitization. Stated treatment: therapeutic diphenylcyclopropenone sensitization with weekly scalp DPC. Each donor was an alopecia patient between 18 and 70 years of age who qualified for DPC. V was shortened by 0 bases and J by 4 bases, with 10 bases between the two germline ends. CDR3 length: 14 residues. Germline CDR1 is SGHRS and CDR2 is YFSETQ. Using its own MiXCR run on the RACE reads, TCRdb lists one record per CDR3 protein. The table has approximately 120,000 distinct CDR3 sequences, 9.2% seen once.

The chain joins TRBV5-1 to TRBJ1-2, with D unresolved. The source is a woman between 40 and 55 years old with alopecia areata. Some clones in this sample may be carry-over from other donors' samples. The sequencing used whole blood, collected in connection with sensitization to the hapten diphenylcyclopropenone (DPC). For the CDR3, the DNA is TGCGCCAGCAGCTTGGACGGAACTCCCTATGGCTACACCTTC. Its translation: CASSLDGTPYGYTF.